This T cell receptor beta chain derives from a study of shared T cell receptors in the human thymus. This table comes from immunoSEQ multiplex PCR, and its TCRdb copy is limited to in-frame clones, with some not included. The sample yields fewer than 700,000 clones, around 89% seen once. This CDR3 comprises 15 residues. Per the germline V gene, CDR1 is SGHDT and CDR2 is YYEEEE. Trimming took 0 bases from V and 3 from J, leaving 13 bases between them. These data also featured in a second study, about human thymus T cells. This second study says: During corrective heart surgery, resections were taken, and the thymus tissue came from them.

The sequenced sample was thymocytes. This rearrangement joins TRBV5-6 to TRBJ2-7; TRBD2 might be the D (6 bases). This TCR came from a boy under three years old with a congenital heart defect. Written as DNA, the CDR3 is TGTGCCAGCAGCTTGGAGGAGGGGAATCACTACGAGCAGTACTTC. Translating gives CASSLEEGNHYEQYF. The complete variable domain, with remaining parts taken from reference TRBV5-6 and TRBJ2-7, reads DAGVTQSPTHLIKTRGQQVTLRCSPKSGHDTVSWYQQALGQGPQFIFQYYEEEERQRGNFPDRFSGHQFPNYSSELNVNALLLGDSALYLCASSLEEGNHYEQYFGPGTRLTVT.